This T cell receptor (beta chain) was sequenced for a study of blood T cell repertoires in COVID-19. Germline-derived CDR1 and CDR2 are SEHNR and FQNEAQ (reference sequence). Trimming pared 2 bases from V and 10 bases from J, leaving 14 bases between. CDR3 length: 13 amino acids. Assay used: immunoSEQ multiplex PCR; TCRdb lists only in-frame clones, some missing. Of 31,000 or so clones listed, 75% to 90% are singletons. The TCR originated in an older man with acute or convalescent COVID-19. The chain has TRBV7-9 and TRBJ1-2; D is uncertain. Material for sequencing was peripheral blood. The CDR3 DNA sequence: TGTGCCAGCAGCTTATCTTTGCGGGCAACCTACACCTTC. As protein: CASSLSLRATYTF.